This record covers a single T cell receptor (beta chain). Its antigen is unidentified. Pooling of second doses given at about 4 or about 12 weeks was done. This sample is drawn from a study of T cell responses to AZD1222 COVID-19 vaccine. Whole-study results and caveats: Vaccination with two AZD1222 doses was followed by a rise in Spike-specific TCR breadth and depth. Clonal diversity may have been underestimated in mostly white British donors.

Assay used: immunoSEQ multiplex PCR; TCRdb lists only in-frame clones, some missing. The top ten clones hold around 1.1% of a sample with about 130,000 clones, around 90% of them seen once. Trimming took 2 bases from V and 5 from J; bases not matched to a gene: 11. The CDR3 is made up of 17 amino acids. Germline CDR1 is SGHVS and CDR2 is FQNEAQ. The sample here was peripheral blood, taken 28 days after the second AZD1222 dose. The sequence came from an adult who received the AZD1222 COVID-19 vaccine. V and J are TRBV7-8 and TRBJ2-5, with TRBD2 identical over 10 bases. The CDR3, as DNA: TGTGCCAGCAGCTTACCCGGGACACAGGGACTAGCGGAGACCCAGTACTTC. The encoded protein is CASSLPGTQGLAETQYF.